This entry lists 27 T cell receptor beta chains sequenced from one sample in a study of T cell repertoires in cytomegalovirus infection. TCRdb independently ran MiXCR on the reads; one entry per CDR3 protein. The sample lists about 350,000 distinct CDR3 sequences, around a third occurring once. The antigens for these receptors are not known. The material sequenced was cultured PBMCs, taken from culture after CMV antigen stimulation. These receptor sequences come from a human donor in good health (CMV status not recorded). Some clones in this sample may be carry-over from other donors' samples.

J is TRBJ2-5 and V is TRBV28, with 12 bases matching TRBD2. This CDR3 region has 16 residues. Germline CDR1 MDHEN, CDR2 SYDVKM. The junction had 5 bases not matched to a gene; V was cut back by 2 bases and J by 4 bases. CDR3 sequence (DNA): TGTGCCAGCAGTTTACCAGGACTAGCGGGGCGAGAGACCCAGTACTTC. Protein sequence: CASSLPGLAGRETQYF.

This clonotype was seen repeatedly, ten times or more. The V gene is TRBV7-8, the J gene TRBJ2-5; D unclear. V was cut by 1 base and J by 2 bases, with 8 bases left in between. This CDR3 comprises 14 residues. Germline V gene data show CDR1 as SGHVS and CDR2 as FQNEAQ. The CDR3 protein is CASSLVGLQETQYF. Written as DNA, the CDR3 is TGTGCCAGCAGCTTAGTTGGCCTACAAGAGACCCAGTACTTC.

The chain couples TRBV20-1 to TRBJ1-3; 7 nucleotides agree with TRBD1. CDR1 and CDR2 (germline): DFQATT, SNEGSKA (reference sequence). The J segment lost 0 bases and the V segment lost 3 bases, leaving 8 bases of the junction unmatched. This CDR3 has 16 amino acids. The CDR3 region has the DNA TGCAGTGCTAGTACAGGGACAGCGAACTCTGGAAACACCATATATTTT. It yields the protein CSASTGTANSGNTIYF.

This clonotype was seen ten or more times. V gene TRBV28 combines with J gene TRBJ2-5; D is perhaps TRBD1 (5 bases). This CDR3 contains 14 residues. The V gene's germline CDR1 is MDHEN and CDR2 SYDVKM. V dropped 5 bases and J dropped 0 bases, with 10 bases sitting between them. Here the CDR3 DNA reads TGTGCCAGCAGTCCAAACAGGTACCAAGAGACCCAGTACTTC. Protein: CASSPNRYQETQYF.

The V gene is TRBV7-2, the J gene TRBJ1-4; tentatively, D is TRBD1 (6 bases). This CDR3 is built from 14 residues. V was cut by 6 bases and J by 8 bases, with 16 bases left in between. The germline V gene encodes CDR1 SGHTA and CDR2 FQGNSA. The DNA for the CDR3 is TGTGCCAGCAGACCAGCCATAGGGGGGGAAAAACTGTTTTTT. It translates to CASRPAIGGEKLFF. Combining the CDR3 with reference TRBV7-2 and TRBJ1-4 gives the whole variable domain GAGVSQSPSNKVTEKGKDVELRCDPISGHTALYWYRQSLGQGLEFLIYFQGNSAPDKSGLPSDRFSAERTGGSVSTLTIQRTQQEDSAVYLCASRPAIGGEKLFFGSGTQLSVL.

This rearrangement joins TRBV12-3 or TRBV12-4 to TRBJ1-1, with D tentatively TRBD1 (5 bases). The CDR3 has 13 residues. Trimming shortened V by 7 bases and J by 1 base, and 10 bases separated the two germline ends. Here the CDR3 DNA reads TGTGCCAGCATGTGGGGACGGAACACTGAAGCTTTCTTT. Its protein product is CASMWGRNTEAFF.

The chain uses TRBV7-8 and TRBJ2-1, with D possibly TRBD2 on 5 matching bases. The V and J ends lost 3 bases and 13 bases respectively, with 22 bases between them. The CDR3 is 15 residues long. Germline V CDR1 and CDR2: SGHVS, FQNEAQ. The CDR3 DNA is TGTGCCAGCAGCTTGCCCCCGTTCAAGGACTCGGCCCAGTTCTTC. Its translation: CASSLPPFKDSAQFF.

The rearrangement uses TRBV7-9 and TRBJ2-5; tentatively, D is TRBD2 (6 bases). With 4 bases removed from V and 1 base from J, the gap between germline ends came to 16 bases. Germline V CDR1 and CDR2: SEHNR, FQNEAQ (reference sequence). The CDR3 totals 16 residues. The CDR3 DNA sequence: TGTGCCAGCAGCTACGTGGTAGCGGTCCTCCAAGAGACCCAGTACTTC. Translating it yields CASSYVVAVLQETQYF.

This clonotype was detected ten times or more. This chain links TRBV7-2 with TRBJ1-1, with D unclear. V was pared by 5 bases and J by 4 bases, with 11 bases between. This CDR3 spans 13 amino acids. CDR1 is SGHTA, CDR2 FQGNSA, per germline. The CDR3 loop is CASSPEGRTEAFF. Here the CDR3 DNA reads TGTGCCAGCAGCCCTGAAGGGCGCACTGAAGCTTTCTTT.

The chain couples TRBV7-2 to TRBJ1-1; D not resolved. Germline V gene sequence: CDR1 SGHTA, CDR2 FQGNSA. This CDR3 has 13 residues. V was trimmed by 7 bases and J by 1 base, leaving 10 bases between them. CDR3 region: CASKQISNTEAFF. The CDR3 DNA reads as TGTGCCAGCAAACAGATATCGAACACTGAAGCTTTCTTT.

The genes are TRBV15 and TRBJ1-5; no clear D gene. Looked up from germline, CDR1 is LNHNV and CDR2 is YYDKDF (reference sequence). The CDR3 totals 12 residues. Trimming shortened V by 1 base and J by 9 bases, and 7 bases separated the two germline ends. CDR3 sequence: CATSRGGPPQHF. The CDR3 DNA follows: TGTGCCACCAGCAGAGGAGGACCGCCCCAGCATTTT.

The genes are TRBV19 and TRBJ2-1, with D perhaps being TRBD1 or TRBD2 (5 bases each). The germline CDR1 and CDR2 sequences are LNHDA and SQIVND (reference sequence). This CDR3 is 15 amino acids long. Trimming left V 6 bases short and J 0 bases short, with 12 bases between. The CDR3 DNA follows: TGTGCCAGTAGCAACTACGGGGCCTCCTACAATGAGCAGTTCTTC. Amino acids: CASSNYGASYNEQFF.

The table lists this clonotype with a few counts. The chain combines TRBV4-3 with TRBJ2-3; tentatively, D is TRBD2 (6 bases). The CDR3 totals 16 residues. With 1 base removed from V and 0 bases from J, the gap between germline ends came to 11 bases. Germline CDR1 reads LGHNA; CDR2 reads YSLEER. CDR3 sequence: CASSQVDYTSTDTQYF. The CDR3 DNA reads as TGCGCCAGCAGCCAAGTGGACTACACTAGCACAGATACGCAGTATTTT.

V is TRBV7-3 and J is TRBJ1-2; 9 bases fit TRBD1. Germline V lookup: CDR1 SGHTA, CDR2 FQGTGA. This CDR3 contains 13 residues. V lost 5 bases to trimming and J lost 8 bases; unmatched junction nucleotides: 6. In DNA form, the CDR3 reads TGTGCCAGCAGCGGGAGGGACAGGGAAGGCTACACCTTC. This encodes CASSGRDREGYTF.

This clonotype has at least ten counts. The rearrangement joins TRBV7-2 to TRBJ1-1; D not certain. V was cut by 5 bases and J by 0 bases, with 7 bases left in between. This CDR3 has 13 amino acids. Germline lookup yields CDR1 SGHTA and CDR2 FQGNSA. The CDR3 coding sequence is TGTGCCAGCAGCCCGGGGATGAACACTGAAGCTTTCTTT. It translates to CASSPGMNTEAFF. The full variable domain, with the rest looked up from reference TRBV7-2 and TRBJ1-1, is GAGVSQSPSNKVTEKGKDVELRCDPISGHTALYWYRQSLGQGLEFLIYFQGNSAPDKSGLPSDRFSAERTGGSVSTLTIQRTQQEDSAVYLCASSPGMNTEAFFGQGTRLTVV.

The rearrangement links TRBV20-1 to TRBJ1-5, with a possible D match to TRBD1 (5 bases). The CDR3 extends over 15 amino acids. V was trimmed by 1 base and J by 3 bases, leaving 13 bases between them. Germline V lookup: CDR1 DFQATT, CDR2 SNEGSKA (reference sequence). CDR3 sequence reads: CSARGRTRTNQPQHF. CDR3 sequence (DNA): TGCAGTGCTAGAGGCCGGACACGGACCAATCAGCCCCAGCATTTT.

Only a few counts were recorded for this clonotype. The J gene is TRBJ2-3, the V gene TRBV5-1; D is possibly TRBD2 (5 bases). Per germline, CDR1 SGHRS and CDR2 YFSETQ. The V end lost 4 bases, the J end lost 3 bases, and 12 bases lay between the germline ends. The CDR3 length is 14 residues. As DNA, the CDR3 is TGCGCCAGCAGCCCAAGCCCGGGAACAGATACGCAGTATTTT. Amino acids: CASSPSPGTDTQYF.

The table lists this clonotype with a few counts. The V and J genes are TRBV28 and TRBJ1-1, with a possible D match to TRBD1 (5 bases). The germline V gene encodes CDR1 MDHEN and CDR2 SYDVKM. Trimming stripped 5 bases from V and 11 bases from J, with 12 bases between. CDR3 length: 11 residues. The CDR3: CASSLRRQAFF. The CDR3 coding sequence is TGTGCCAGCAGTCTGCGAAGACAGGCTTTCTTT.

Notes on this clonotype: It is likely a read error, because the conserved phenylalanine at the end of the CDR3 is missing. This chain links TRBV10-3 with TRBJ1-5; D is unresolved. The length of the CDR3 is 16 residues. Looked up from germline, CDR1 is ENHRY and CDR2 is SYGVKD. V was shortened by 0 bases and J by 2 bases, with 11 bases between the two germline ends. The CDR3: CAISESIHGRNQPQHI. CDR3 nucleotides: TGTGCCATCAGTGAGTCGATTCACGGGCGCAATCAGCCCCAGCATATT.

The chain recombines TRBV11-3 with TRBJ1-3; TRBD1 matches at 7 bases. The CDR3 totals 14 residues. Trimming removed 4 bases from V and 9 bases from J; junction bases left unmatched: 9. Germline CDR1 and CDR2: SGHNT and YENEEA. For the CDR3, the DNA is TGTGCCAGCAGCTCGCGACAGGGTGCGGCCACCATATATTTT. It codes for CASSSRQGAATIYF.

This clonotype has a handful of counts. The chain links TRBV6-8 to TRBJ2-1, with 10 nucleotides matching TRBD2. The CDR3 runs to 17 residues. The junction had 13 bases not matched to a gene; V was cut back by 4 bases and J by 7 bases. CDR1 and CDR2 (germline): MNHGY, SAAAGT. The CDR3 bases are TGTGCCAGCAGTTCAGGGCTCCTTCCGGGACTAGCGAATGAGCAGTTCTTC. Encoded protein: CASSSGLLPGLANEQFF.

The chain carries TRBV9 and TRBJ1-2; no reliable D call. Germline loops: CDR1 SGDLS, CDR2 YYNGEE. CDR3 length: 16 amino acids. V lost 6 bases, J lost 6 bases, and 24 bases lay in between. The CDR3 DNA follows: TGTGCCAGCAAGGGCCGACCCAATACCAGCCCTGATGGCTACACCTTC. This codes for CASKGRPNTSPDGYTF.

This chain uses TRBV27 with TRBJ2-2; TRBD1 is a possible D gene (6 bases). Trimming removed 5 bases from V and 5 bases from J, with 18 bases in between. This CDR3 contains 16 residues. CDR1 MNHEY and CDR2 SMNVEV come from the germline V gene (reference sequence). CDR3 residues: CASSGRGLGGTGELFF. The CDR3 region has the DNA TGTGCCAGCAGTGGACGGGGCCTAGGGGGAACCGGGGAGCTGTTTTTT.

The rearrangement joins TRBV18 to TRBJ2-5; D unresolved. CDR1 and CDR2 from the germline V gene are KGHSH and LQKENI. There are 13 residues in the CDR3. Trimming cost V 6 bases and J 5 bases, with 13 bases left between them. The CDR3 region has the DNA TGTGCCAGCTCGGATGGATCTGGGGAGACCCAGTACTTC. Encoded protein: CASSDGSGETQYF.

This chain connects TRBV6-2 or TRBV6-3 to TRBJ2-2; 11 bases map to TRBD1. CDR1 is MNHEY and CDR2 is SVGEGT in the germline V gene. Losses at the gene ends were 4 bases for V and 4 bases for J; bases not matched to a gene: 5. CDR3 length: 16 amino acids. CDR3 amino acids: CASSSAGTGGTGELFF. The DNA for the CDR3 is TGTGCCAGCAGTTCCGCCGGGACAGGGGGCACCGGGGAGCTGTTTTTT.

The sample holds many counts of this clonotype. The chain has TRBV7-2 and TRBJ2-3; the match to TRBD2 covers 9 bases. Germline V gene sequence: CDR1 SGHTA, CDR2 FQGNSA. The CDR3 totals 15 residues. The V segment lost 2 bases and the J segment 2 bases; nucleotides outside the gene matches: 2. The CDR3 loop reads CASSLRGRVTDTQYF. The CDR3 DNA reads as TGTGCCAGCAGCTTACGCGGGAGGGTCACAGATACGCAGTATTTT.

The rearrangement joins TRBV7-2 to TRBJ2-2; no clear D. V was cut by 2 bases and J by 0 bases, with 10 bases left in between. Germline CDR1 is SGHTA and CDR2 is FQGNSA. This CDR3 comprises 16 residues. The CDR3 DNA reads as TGTGCCAGCAGCTTAAGAACACCCGCGAACACCGGGGAGCTGTTTTTT. Translated, it gives CASSLRTPANTGELFF.